Listed here is a single T cell receptor (beta chain). Antigen unknown. The sample is drawn from a study of cytomegalovirus exposure and HLA in healthy donors. Whole-study context: Roughly 89 million unique TCR sequences came from HLA-typed donors in an early release. Study-wide results and caveats: Association of a missense DCLRE1C variant with TCR beta V- and J-gene trimming was reported in a later analysis. Near-uniform donor sequencing depth was presumed by presence/absence analyses. Cytomegalovirus status was reportedly diagnosed by the classifier with high sensitivity and specificity.

It was with 60 Vbeta and 13 Jbeta primers that the PCR ran. Profiling relied on immunoSEQ multiplex PCR, and the TCRdb table lists in-frame clones only, not all of them. This repertoire shows about 130,000 clones, more than 60% found once; its top ten account for 2.1%. Per germline, CDR1 LNHNV and CDR2 YYDKDF (reference sequence). The CDR3 has 18 residues. After removal of 1 base from V and 0 bases from J, the junction contained 9 bases not matched to a gene. The TCR was taken from a woman in her thirties or forties in good health and CMV-seropositive. The J gene is TRBJ2-3, the V gene TRBV15; 8 bases line up with TRBD2. The sample consisted of PBMCs. CDR3 DNA: TGTGCCACCAGCAGAGGGATGAAGCGGGGGCCTAGCACAGATACGCAGTATTTT. This gives the protein CATSRGMKRGPSTDTQYF.